One sample yielded the 21 T cell receptor beta chains listed below, sequenced in a study of early T cells in non-severe SARS-CoV-2 infection. TCRdb redid the calling of the 5' RACE reads with MiXCR, one entry per CDR3 protein. The sample consists of 100,000 to 120,000 distinct CDR3 sequences, about 12% of them appearing once. Sequencing input: whole blood. The receptors originated from an adult who was a healthcare worker with PCR-confirmed SARS-CoV-2 infection or an uninfected control (not recorded which).

This clonotype was counted once. The V and J genes are TRBV7-9 and TRBJ2-1; 7 bases are shared with TRBD2. V gave up 0 bases and J gave up 9 bases; unmatched junction bases: 11. CDR1 and CDR2 from the germline V gene are SEHNR and FQNEAQ (reference sequence). The CDR3 is 16 residues long. The CDR3 DNA follows: TGTGCCAGCAGCTTAGCCGATGGCGGGAGTCGCGGTGAGCAGTTCTTC. This codes for CASSLADGGSRGEQFF.

The chain links TRBV10-3 to TRBJ2-7; D call uncertain. Between the trimmed V and J ends, which lost 3 bases and 7 bases, there was a span of 10 bases. Germline values: CDR1 ENHRY, CDR2 SYGVKD. CDR3 length: 12 residues. CDR3 loop: CAISEDLREQYF. DNA for the CDR3: TGTGCCATCAGTGAAGACTTGAGAGAGCAGTACTTC.

This chain links TRBV3-1 with TRBJ1-1; D unclear. Per germline, CDR1 LGHDT and CDR2 YNNKEL (reference sequence). The CDR3 has 12 residues. The V and J ends lost 6 bases and 5 bases respectively, with 10 bases between them. This CDR3 is CASSNRRTEAFF. The CDR3, as DNA: TGTGCCAGCAGTAACCGGCGGACTGAAGCTTTCTTT.

J is TRBJ2-5 and V is TRBV19; no definite D call. Trimming cost V 4 bases and J 5 bases, with 17 bases left between them. The CDR3 has 15 residues. CDR1 is LNHDA, CDR2 SQIVND, per germline (reference sequence). The CDR3 sequence: CASSRPHELIETQYF. DNA of the CDR3: TGTGCCAGTAGTAGGCCCCACGAGCTGATTGAGACCCAGTACTTC.

This clonotype was seen at least ten times. This rearrangement joins TRBV14 to TRBJ2-3; 11 bases match TRBD2. The J segment lost 0 bases and the V segment lost 5 bases, leaving 7 bases of the junction unmatched. The germline V gene encodes CDR1 SGHDN and CDR2 FVKESK. This CDR3 region has 17 residues. CDR3 coding DNA: TGTGCCAGCAGCTCTACTAGCGGGGGCTATAGCACAGATACGCAGTATTTT. Translated: CASSSTSGGYSTDTQYF.

This clonotype occurred a few times. The rearrangement joins TRBV9 to TRBJ1-3; tentative D call: TRBD1 (5 bases). Germline CDR1 and CDR2: SGDLS and YYNGEE. The CDR3 is made up of 18 amino acids. Trimming shortened V by 2 bases and J by 0 bases, and 18 bases separated the two germline ends. CDR3 residues: CASSVGTGTAISGNTIYF. CDR3 nucleotide sequence: TGTGCCAGCAGCGTTGGGACCGGGACGGCGATCTCTGGAAACACCATATATTTT.

The rearrangement uses TRBV5-5 and TRBJ1-1; D ambiguous. Per the germline V gene, CDR1 is SGHKS and CDR2 is YYEKEE (reference sequence). Between the trimmed V and J ends, which lost 0 bases and 6 bases, there was a span of 18 bases. There are 16 residues in the CDR3. CDR3 sequence: CASSLGRRVGVAEAFF. CDR3 sequence (DNA): TGTGCCAGCAGCTTGGGAAGACGCGTCGGCGTTGCTGAAGCTTTCTTT.

J is TRBJ2-5 and V is TRBV5-1; D call uncertain. Germline V gene data show CDR1 as SGHRS and CDR2 as YFSETQ. The V and J ends lost 4 bases and 2 bases respectively, with 15 bases between them. The CDR3 runs 15 residues. CDR3 bases: TGCGCCAGCAGCCCCCCCGTTCGGGTTCAAGAGACCCAGTACTTC. Translating it yields CASSPPVRVQETQYF.

In its sample, this clonotype was seen many times. The chain links TRBV12-3 or TRBV12-4 to TRBJ2-7; either TRBD1 or TRBD2 may supply D (6 bases each). This CDR3 spans 16 amino acids. V was clipped by 10 bases and J by 4 bases, with 26 bases between them. The CDR3 here is CATTRGTRGAGYEQYF. Written as DNA, the CDR3 is TGTGCCACCACCCGCGGGACAAGGGGCGCGGGATACGAGCAGTACTTC.

CDR3 DNA: TGTGCCAGCAGCGTAGCTGGTTTCACAGATACGCAGTATTTT. Translation gives CASSVAGFTDTQYF. J is TRBJ2-3 and V is TRBV9; D is uncertain. Per germline, CDR1 SGDLS and CDR2 YYNGEE. CDR3 length: 14 amino acids. V lost 0 bases and J lost 2, with 7 bases in between.

This clonotype showed up just a few times. This sequence joins TRBV4-1 and TRBJ2-1; no clear D. The CDR3 spans 12 residues. V lost 3 bases and J lost 3, with 3 bases in between. The germline CDR1 and CDR2 sequences are MGHRA and YSYEKL. CDR3 sequence (DNA): TGCGCCAGCAGCCACGGCTACAATGAGCAGTTCTTC. The encoded protein is CASSHGYNEQFF.

This clonotype has only a few counts. The J gene is TRBJ2-7, the V gene TRBV12-3 or TRBV12-4; D might be TRBD1 (6 bases). CDR3 length: 14 amino acids. V was trimmed by 4 bases and J by 1 base, leaving 11 bases between them. CDR3 coding DNA: TGTGCCAGCAGTTGGGGGCAGCTGTCCTACGAGCAGTACTTC. Translated: CASSWGQLSYEQYF.

The CDR3 DNA reads TGCAGTGCTAGTGCACTAGCGGGAGTAGCAGATACGCAGTATTTT. Protein sequence: CSASALAGVADTQYF. The V gene is TRBV20-1, the J gene TRBJ2-3, with TRBD2 matching over 11 bases. The J segment lost 4 bases and the V segment lost 3 bases, leaving 6 bases of the junction unmatched. The CDR3 totals 15 residues. Germline V gives CDR1 DFQATT, CDR2 SNEGSKA (reference sequence).

The V call is TRBV20-1, the J call TRBJ2-5; 10 bases align to TRBD1. V lost 1 base to trimming and J lost 6 bases; unmatched junction nucleotides: 8. Per germline, CDR1 DFQATT and CDR2 SNEGSKA (reference sequence). The CDR3 extends over 15 amino acids. CDR3 sequence reads: CSARGLTGGRQTQYF. DNA for the CDR3: TGCAGTGCTAGAGGGTTGACAGGGGGCAGACAGACCCAGTACTTC.

Many counts were recorded for this clonotype. The chain is built from TRBV27 and TRBJ1-5; D is unclear. This CDR3 is built from 14 residues. V lost 7 bases, J lost 3 bases, and 13 bases lay in between. The germline CDR1 and CDR2 sequences are MNHEY and SMNVEV (reference sequence). CDR3 in amino acids: CASKLQPDNQPQHF. The CDR3 nucleotides are TGTGCCAGCAAACTACAGCCGGACAATCAGCCCCAGCATTTT.

The chain recombines TRBV20-1 with TRBJ1-4; 10 bases map to TRBD1. Germline lookup yields CDR1 DFQATT and CDR2 SNEGSKA (reference sequence). This CDR3 has 15 amino acids. Trimming cost V 7 bases and J 5 bases; bases outside gene matches: 10. The CDR3 protein is CSVGTGVQGNEKLFF. DNA for the CDR3: TGCAGTGTCGGGACAGGGGTCCAGGGGAATGAAAAACTGTTTTTT.

The genes are TRBV5-1 and TRBJ2-6; D call uncertain. Trimming took off 4 bases at V and 2 bases at J, with 1 base between the two ends. Germline V CDR1 and CDR2: SGHRS, YFSETQ. The CDR3 contains 12 residues. CDR3 residues: CASSPGANVLTF. Written as DNA, the CDR3 is TGCGCCAGCAGCCCTGGGGCCAACGTCCTGACTTTC. The full variable domain, in which reference TRBV5-1 and TRBJ2-6 provide the parts outside the CDR3, is KAGVTQTPRYLIKTRGQQVTLSCSPISGHRSVSWYQQTPGQGLQFLFEYFSETQRNKGNFPGRFSGRQFSNSRSEMNVSTLELGDSALYLCASSPGANVLTFGAGSRLTVL.

This clonotype was detected ten times or more. The V gene is TRBV20-1, the J gene TRBJ2-2; 10 bases agree with TRBD1. V lost 1 base, J lost 4 bases, and 3 bases stayed unmatched. CDR1 is DFQATT, CDR2 SNEGSKA, per germline (reference sequence). The CDR3 is made up of 15 amino acids. This chain's CDR3 is CSARVGTGVTGELFF. In DNA, the CDR3 is TGCAGTGCTAGAGTTGGGACAGGGGTCACCGGGGAGCTGTTTTTT.

This clonotype has at least ten counts. The chain couples TRBV3-1 to TRBJ1-2; no definite D call. Per the germline V gene, CDR1 is LGHDT and CDR2 is YNNKEL (reference sequence). V was trimmed by 1 base and J by 3 bases, leaving 6 bases between them. CDR3 length: 13 residues. The CDR3 DNA follows: TGTGCCAGCAGCCAAGGAAGGGACTATGGCTACACCTTC. Protein: CASSQGRDYGYTF.

This clonotype was detected a few times. The chain has TRBV5-4 and TRBJ2-2; D is perhaps TRBD2 (6 bases). V was pared by 2 bases and J by 0 bases, with 11 bases between. The CDR3 is made up of 16 amino acids. In germline, CDR1 is SGHNT, CDR2 YYREEE (reference sequence). Written as DNA, the CDR3 is TGTGCCAGCAGCTTCCCCGGGACTCCGAACACCGGGGAGCTGTTTTTT. Translating gives CASSFPGTPNTGELFF.

The sample holds a few counts of this clonotype. The V and J genes are TRBV29-1 and TRBJ1-2, with unresolved D. Per the germline V gene, CDR1 is SQVTM and CDR2 is ANQGSEA. The CDR3 sequence is 12 residues long. Trimming removed 7 bases at V and 4 bases at J, with 13 bases between. This chain's CDR3 is CSASMALYGYTF. The CDR3 bases are TGCAGCGCCTCCATGGCCCTCTATGGCTACACCTTC.